The 25 T cell receptor beta chains below come from one sample, sequenced in a study of blood T cell repertoires in COVID-19. TCRdb's table, derived via immunoSEQ multiplex PCR, lists solely in-frame clones and lacks some. The data hold tens of thousands of clones, with 90% to 95% observed a single time. What was sequenced was peripheral blood. The receptors stem from a man in his 70s with active COVID-19.

V is TRBV4-3 and J is TRBJ2-6; D is unclear. Germline CDR1 LGHNA, CDR2 YSLEER. V was shortened by 3 bases and J by 4 bases, with 10 bases between the two germline ends. The CDR3 totals 15 residues. The CDR3 nucleotides are TGCGCCAGCAGCCAGCGCTCCTCCGGGGCCAACGTCCTGACTTTC. It specifies CASSQRSSGANVLTF.

DNA for the CDR3: TGTGCCAGCTCACTACGGGACAGGGAAACCTACAATGAGCAGTTCTTC. Protein product: CASSLRDRETYNEQFF. The gene calls are TRBV18 and TRBJ2-1, with 9 bases matching TRBD1. The junction had 6 bases not matched to a gene; V was cut back by 4 bases and J by 2 bases. Looked up from germline, CDR1 is KGHSH and CDR2 is LQKENI. This CDR3 is built from 16 residues.

The rearrangement joins TRBV18 to TRBJ2-3; 7 positions agree with TRBD1. Trimming at V came to 2 bases and at J to 2 bases, leaving 7 bases not matched to a gene. The germline V gene encodes CDR1 KGHSH and CDR2 LQKENI. The CDR3 extends over 16 amino acids. DNA for the CDR3: TGTGCCAGCTCACCAGGGGACAGAACACTCACAGATACGCAGTATTTT. It yields the protein CASSPGDRTLTDTQYF.

The V call is TRBV2, the J call TRBJ2-5, with unresolved D. From germline, CDR1 is SNHLY and CDR2 FYNNEI. Between the trimmed V and J ends, which lost 2 bases and 1 base, there was a span of 8 bases. This CDR3 is built from 14 residues. CDR3 amino acids: CASSETAGQETQYF. Written as DNA, the CDR3 is TGTGCCAGCAGTGAAACGGCAGGCCAAGAGACCCAGTACTTC.

This clone was counted a few times. The chain is built from TRBV3-1 (or the pseudogene TRBV3-2) and TRBJ2-7; the D is unclear. V was shortened by 7 bases and J by 0 bases, with 7 bases between the two germline ends. Germline V lookup: CDR1 LGHDT, CDR2 YNNKEL (reference sequence). The CDR3 totals 12 residues. The CDR3 region has the DNA TGTGCCAGCAATCATAGCTCCTACGAGCAGTACGTC. Protein: CASNHSSYEQYV.

The gene calls are TRBV11-3 and TRBJ1-2, with TRBD1 matching over 7 bases. The V gene's germline CDR1 is SGHNT and CDR2 YENEEA. The CDR3 runs 13 residues. The trim removed 5 bases at V and 1 base at J, leaving 1 base unmatched. The DNA of the CDR3 is TGTGCCAGCAGCGGGACAGTTAACTATGGCTACACCTTC. Translating it yields CASSGTVNYGYTF.

V is TRBV2 and J is TRBJ2-5; D is possibly TRBD2 (6 bases). CDR3 length: 13 amino acids. The germline gives CDR1 SNHLY, CDR2 FYNNEI. The V end lost 11 bases, the J end lost 2 bases, and 15 bases lay between the germline ends. CDR3 DNA sequence: TGTGCCGCCCGCTCGGGGGAACAAGAGACCCAGTACTTC. It encodes CAARSGEQETQYF.

This chain links TRBV28 with TRBJ1-1; TRBD1 might be the D (5 bases). V was pared by 8 bases and J by 1 base, with 20 bases between. Germline V gives CDR1 MDHEN, CDR2 SYDVKM. The CDR3 has 16 residues. CDR3 nucleotides: TGTGCCAGCCGGAAGGCAGGGCTCTTTGGGAACACTGAAGCTTTCTTT. Translation gives CASRKAGLFGNTEAFF.

This chain connects TRBV11-2 to TRBJ2-7; 11 bases are shared with TRBD1. Germline V gene sequence: CDR1 SGHAT, CDR2 FQNNGV. V was pared by 5 bases and J by 7 bases, with 10 bases of the junction left unmatched. The CDR3 is made up of 15 amino acids. The CDR3, as DNA: TGTGCCAGCAGCCGTCCGGGACAGGGGGTCTGGGAGCAGTACTTC. Residues: CASSRPGQGVWEQYF.

CDR3 nucleotides: TGTGCCAGTACCCAGACCGGGAGAAATAATTCACCCCTCCACTTT. It codes for CASTQTGRNNSPLHF. The chain couples TRBV19 to TRBJ1-6; no clear D gene. The CDR3 has 15 residues. Germline V gives CDR1 LNHDA, CDR2 SQIVND (reference sequence). The V and J ends lost 7 bases and 5 bases respectively, with 15 bases between them.

This rearrangement joins TRBV3-1 (or the pseudogene TRBV3-2) to TRBJ1-2, with D possibly matching TRBD1 (5 bases). The CDR3 length is 11 residues. Deletions cut 6 bases from V and 7 bases from J, with 9 bases between. Per the germline V gene, CDR1 is LGHDT and CDR2 is YNNKEL (reference sequence). The CDR3 sequence is CASRDIVGYTF. In DNA form, the CDR3 reads TGTGCCAGCAGGGACATTGTTGGCTACACCTTC.

This chain uses TRBV6-4 with TRBJ2-1; 10 nucleotides align to TRBD2. CDR1 is MRHNA, CDR2 SNTAGT, per germline. Trimming at V came to 9 bases and at J to 2 bases, leaving 7 bases not matched to a gene. CDR3 length: 15 amino acids. The CDR3 DNA reads as TGTGCCAGTTCCCTCAGCGGGGGGGCCTACAATGAGCAGTTCTTC. Residues: CASSLSGGAYNEQFF.

V is TRBV20-1 and J is TRBJ2-2, with TRBD2 identical over 14 bases. This CDR3 has 16 amino acids. Germline CDR1 reads DFQATT; CDR2 reads SNEGSKA (reference sequence). The V gene end was trimmed by 3 bases and the J gene end by 4 bases; junction bases not matched to a gene: 4. In DNA, the CDR3 is TGCAGTGCTAGTCCGGGACTAGCGGGGGCCACCGGGGAGCTGTTTTTT. This sequence encodes CSASPGLAGATGELFF.

This chain connects TRBV7-8 to TRBJ2-1; D gene unclear. The CDR3 is made up of 13 amino acids. Trimming stripped 3 bases from V and 7 bases from J, with 10 bases between. CDR1 SGHVS and CDR2 FQNEAQ come from the germline V gene. DNA for the CDR3: TGTGCCAGCAGCTTTGGAGATTTTAATGAGCAGTTCTTC. Residues: CASSFGDFNEQFF.

The V call is TRBV18, the J call TRBJ2-3; the match to TRBD1 covers 8 bases. This CDR3 is 15 amino acids long. After removal of 4 bases from V and 2 bases from J, the junction contained 5 bases not matched to a gene. Looked up from germline, CDR1 is KGHSH and CDR2 is LQKENI. This CDR3 is CASSLGTGATDTQYF. CDR3 coding DNA: TGTGCCAGCTCACTTGGGACAGGAGCCACAGATACGCAGTATTTT.

V is TRBV11-3 and J is TRBJ2-7; 10 positions agree with TRBD1. The germline gives CDR1 SGHNT, CDR2 YENEEA. There are 17 residues in the CDR3. J was trimmed by 5 bases and V by 4 bases; bases with no gene match: 14. The CDR3 loop is CASSSQRGQGNFNEQYF. The CDR3 DNA reads TGTGCCAGCAGCTCCCAGAGGGGACAGGGGAATTTCAACGAGCAGTACTTC.

The chain combines TRBV18 with TRBJ1-2; D is unresolved. V gave up 3 bases and J gave up 8 bases, with 13 bases separating them. There are 13 residues in the CDR3. Germline V CDR1 and CDR2: KGHSH, LQKENI. CDR3 region: CASSPGAEAGYTF. The CDR3 nucleotides read TGTGCCAGCTCACCCGGCGCCGAGGCCGGCTACACCTTC. Full variable domain (outside the CDR3, taken from reference TRBV18 and TRBJ1-2): NAGVMQNPRHLVRRRGQEARLRCSPMKGHSHVYWYRQLPEEGLKFMVYLQKENIIDESGMPKERFSAEFPKEGPSILRIQQVVRGDSAAYFCASSPGAEAGYTFGSGTRLTVV.

This clone was recorded once. The chain employs TRBV6-6 and TRBJ2-5; D ambiguous. The germline V and J ends were trimmed by 7 bases and 5 bases, with 20 bases remaining between them. The CDR3 length is 15 residues. Germline loops: CDR1 MNHNY, CDR2 SVGAGI (reference sequence). The DNA of the CDR3 is TGTGCCAGCAAAACGTCCACCCTCCTTGGCGAGACCCAGTACTTC. This translates into CASKTSTLLGETQYF.

The rearrangement joins TRBV6-5 to TRBJ2-7, with D possibly matching TRBD2 (6 bases). The germline V and J ends were trimmed by 0 bases and 3 bases, with 12 bases remaining between them. The CDR3 is 15 amino acids. The germline gives CDR1 MNHEY, CDR2 SVGAGI. For the CDR3, the DNA is TGTGCCAGCAGTTACTCTCGTGGCGGGGACTACGAGCAGTACGTC. Translated: CASSYSRGGDYEQYV.

This clone was seen more than once but under ten times. The chain links TRBV4-2 to TRBJ2-7; TRBD1 matches 8 bases. In germline, CDR1 is LGHNA, CDR2 YNFKEQ. CDR3 length: 17 residues. J gave up 0 bases and V 4 bases, and 11 bases lay outside the gene matches. CDR3 sequence: CASSPQEQGVPSYEQYF. In DNA form, the CDR3 reads TGTGCCAGCAGCCCCCAAGAACAGGGGGTTCCCTCCTACGAGCAGTACTTC.

The chain links TRBV6-2 or TRBV6-3 to TRBJ1-5; the D gene is possibly TRBD1 (5 bases). This CDR3 contains 16 residues. Looked up from germline, CDR1 is MNHEY and CDR2 is SVGEGT. V lost 5 bases, J lost 8 bases, and 22 bases lay in between. Here the CDR3 DNA reads TGTGCCAGCAGTCAATTCGAGCAGGGAAGCGTGAAGCCCCAGCATTTT. This encodes CASSQFEQGSVKPQHF.

V gene TRBV7-2 combines with J gene TRBJ2-3; 11 bases match TRBD2. CDR1 and CDR2 from the germline V gene are SGHTA and FQGNSA. CDR3 length: 16 amino acids. J was trimmed by 6 bases and V by 1 base; bases with no gene match: 6. The CDR3 reads CASSLDSGGARDTQYF. In DNA, the CDR3 is TGTGCCAGCAGCTTAGATAGCGGGGGGGCGCGCGATACGCAGTATTTT. Variable domain in full (rest from reference TRBV7-2 and TRBJ2-3): GAGVSQSPSNKVTEKGKDVELRCDPISGHTALYWYRQSLGQGLEFLIYFQGNSAPDKSGLPSDRFSAERTGGSVSTLTIQRTQQEDSAVYLCASSLDSGGARDTQYFGPGTRLTVL.

On this clone: An end of the junction differs from the germline gene, which may be a read error. This chain uses TRBV5-1 with TRBJ1-4; D may be TRBD1 (6 bases). This CDR3 has 14 amino acids. The germline gives CDR1 SGHRS, CDR2 YFSETQ. The CDR3 nucleotides read TGCGCCAGCAGCCCCGGGACATCCAATGGAAAACTGTTTTTT. Translation gives CASSPGTSNGKLFF.

This chain joins TRBV28 and TRBJ1-5; 7 positions match TRBD1. The J segment lost 2 bases and the V segment lost 10 bases, leaving 5 bases of the junction unmatched. The CDR3 is 13 amino acids. The germline V gene has CDR1 MDHEN and CDR2 SYDVKM. The CDR3 is CATTGVRNQPQHF. CDR3 nucleotide sequence: TGTGCCACAACAGGGGTGCGCAATCAGCCCCAGCATTTT.

The J gene is TRBJ2-2, the V gene TRBV6-2 or TRBV6-3, with 9 bases fitting TRBD2. This CDR3 region has 18 residues. The germline V gene has CDR1 MNHEY and CDR2 SVGEGT. The V gene end was trimmed by 2 bases and the J gene end by 0 bases; junction bases not matched to a gene: 7. The CDR3 sequence is CASSYPIAGDTNTGELFF. The CDR3, as DNA: TGTGCCAGCAGTTACCCAATAGCGGGGGATACGAACACCGGGGAGCTGTTTTTT.